A single sample gave rise to the 24 T cell receptor beta chains below, sequenced in a study of blood T cell repertoires in COVID-19 (dated by TCRdb to 2020 to 2022). The library was produced with the immunoSEQ multiplex PCR assay. TCRdb holds this immuneACCESS table with in-frame rearrangements only. Some clones are missing; in checked studies, unresolved V genes explain under half, and the rest has no known cause. This sample comprises approximately 240,000 clones, roughly 87% of them detected only once. The ten biggest clones cover more than 5% of the sample. Material for sequencing was PBMCs or T cells enriched from blood (not recorded which). The source of these receptors is a woman in her thirties with acute COVID-19.

This sequence joins TRBV6-1 and TRBJ2-3; D possibly corresponds to TRBD2 (6 bases). The CDR3 has 17 amino acids. Germline V gene lookup returns CDR1 MNHNS and CDR2 SASEGT. V lost 2 bases to trimming and J lost 2 bases, with 17 bases between them. CDR3 sequence (DNA): TGTGCCAGCAGTGAACGTCCATATCGCGGGGACACAGATACGCAGTATTTT. This encodes CASSERPYRGDTDTQYF.

The V call is TRBV28, the J call TRBJ2-7; TRBD1 is a possible D gene (6 bases). The CDR3 consists of 17 residues. Germline values: CDR1 MDHEN, CDR2 SYDVKM. V lost 5 bases to trimming and J lost 0 bases, with 20 bases between them. The CDR3 region is CASSPPSWTASSYEQYF. The DNA of the CDR3 is TGTGCCAGCAGTCCCCCCTCCTGGACAGCTAGCTCCTACGAGCAGTACTTC. The full variable domain, in which reference TRBV28 and TRBJ2-7 provide the parts outside the CDR3, is DVKVTQSSRYLVKRTGEKVFLECVQDMDHENMFWYRQDPGLGLRLIYFSYDVKMKEKGDIPEGYSVSREKKERFSLILESASTNQTSMYLCASSPPSWTASSYEQYFGPGTRLTVT.

The chain carries TRBV28 and TRBJ1-5; D call uncertain. Germline assignment: CDR1 MDHEN and CDR2 SYDVKM. The ends were cut back, 2 bases at V and 5 bases at J, with 7 bases in the middle. The CDR3 runs to 13 residues. The CDR3 here is CASSLLGDQPQHF. The DNA of the CDR3 is TGTGCCAGCAGTTTACTGGGAGATCAGCCCCAGCATTTT.

The genes are TRBV30 and TRBJ2-3, with 9 nucleotides matching TRBD2. The CDR3 covers 14 residues. Unmatched junction bases numbered 5, after V lost 6 bases and J lost 1 base. CDR1 and CDR2 (germline): GTSNPN, SVGIG (reference sequence). CDR3 protein: CACLRGGRTDTQYF. Written as DNA, the CDR3 is TGTGCCTGTTTGCGGGGGGGCCGCACAGATACGCAGTATTTT.

This chain connects TRBV5-1 to TRBJ2-3; D unclear. The germline gives CDR1 SGHRS, CDR2 YFSETQ. The V and J ends lost 7 bases and 5 bases respectively, with 14 bases between them. CDR3 length equals 13 residues. This CDR3 reads CASSGGVQDTQYF. Written as DNA, the CDR3 is TGCGCCAGCTCCGGTGGAGTTCAAGATACGCAGTATTTT.

This clone appeared a few times. The conserved closing phenylalanine or tryptophan is absent in this CDR3, likely reflecting a read error. The DNA is omitted, as the CDR3 cannot be located on it reliably, and the CDR3 follows TCRdb's listing. This chain's CDR3 is CASSLPSGSA. This chain joins TRBV5-4 and TRBJ2-3; TRBD2 is the table's D call, not checked against the DNA. Germline CDR1 SGHNT, CDR2 YYREEE (reference sequence). The CDR3 has 10 residues if both end residues are counted.

The chain recombines TRBV6-5 with TRBJ2-2; the D gene is possibly TRBD1 (6 bases). Between the trimmed V and J ends, which lost 0 bases and 6 bases, there was a span of 11 bases. In germline, CDR1 is MNHEY, CDR2 SVGAGI. The CDR3 covers 15 residues. CDR3 coding DNA: TGTGCCAGCAGTTACTCGGGGGCAGCTCCCGGGGAGCTGTTTTTT. Protein: CASSYSGAAPGELFF.

The chain carries TRBV5-1 and TRBJ1-1; 8 bases align to TRBD1. The CDR3 contains 16 residues. From germline, CDR1 is SGHRS and CDR2 YFSETQ. The V segment lost 2 bases and the J segment 1 base; nucleotides outside the gene matches: 7. CDR3 sequence reads: CASSFVQGVKNTEAFF. The CDR3 DNA is TGCGCCAGCAGCTTCGTACAGGGGGTTAAGAACACTGAAGCTTTCTTT.

This clone was recorded once. This chain joins TRBV7-2 and TRBJ2-7, with TRBD1 matching over 8 bases. Germline V gene lookup returns CDR1 SGHTA and CDR2 FQGNSA. CDR3 size: 14 residues. Unmatched junction bases numbered 6, after V lost 5 bases and J lost 3 bases. CDR3 region: CASSPDRGRYEQYF. The CDR3 nucleotides read TGTGCCAGCAGCCCCGACAGGGGACGCTACGAGCAGTACTTC.

This clone occurred once. This chain links TRBV28 with TRBJ2-1; 10 bases are shared with TRBD2. V lost 3 bases and J lost 15; bases outside the gene matches: 8. Germline V gene sequence: CDR1 MDHEN, CDR2 SYDVKM. The CDR3 is 13 amino acids. The CDR3 DNA sequence: TGTGCCAGCAGTTTTCCTAGCGGGAGCGTTTGGTTCTTC. Residues: CASSFPSGSVWFF.

The chain couples TRBV25-1 to TRBJ2-5; 10 nucleotides agree with TRBD2. The germline V gene has CDR1 MGHDK and CDR2 SYGVNS. Germline trimming cut 5 bases from V and 4 bases from J; bases unmatched to any gene: 7. The CDR3 is made up of 15 amino acids. The CDR3 region has the DNA TGTGCCAGCAGTAGCGGGGGGGCTTTGGGAGAGACCCAGTACTTC. Translation: CASSSGGALGETQYF. Variable domain in full (rest from reference TRBV25-1 and TRBJ2-5): EADIYQTPRYLVIGTGKKITLECSQTMGHDKMYWYQQDPGMELHLIHYSYGVNSTEKGDLSSESTVSRIRTEHFPLTLESARPSHTSQYLCASSSGGALGETQYFGPGTRLLVL.

The chain recombines TRBV30 with TRBJ2-3; 10 nucleotides match TRBD1. From germline, CDR1 is GTSNPN and CDR2 SVGIG (reference sequence). There are 15 residues in the CDR3. The J segment lost 4 bases and the V segment lost 0 bases, leaving 4 bases of the junction unmatched. The CDR3 loop is CAWSVATGGADTQYF. The CDR3 bases are TGTGCCTGGAGTGTAGCGACAGGGGGCGCAGATACGCAGTATTTT.

The chain employs TRBV24-1 and TRBJ2-3; the D gene is possibly TRBD2 (6 bases). Germline-derived CDR1 and CDR2 are KGHDR and SFDVKD. The CDR3 extends over 14 amino acids. Trimming shortened V by 7 bases and J by 3 bases, and 13 bases separated the two germline ends. In DNA, the CDR3 is TGTGCCACCAGCGGGGGAGGTTGGACAGATACGCAGTATTTT. Translated: CATSGGGWTDTQYF.

A word on this clone: The sample contains more than one DNA sequence encoding this CDR3. V usage is TRBV19 and J usage is TRBJ2-6, with a weak D call TRBD2 (5 bases). Germline lookup yields CDR1 LNHDA and CDR2 SQIVND (reference sequence). V was trimmed by 3 bases and J by 0 bases, leaving 6 bases between them. The CDR3 contains 15 residues. The CDR3 DNA follows: TGTGCCAGTAGTATGGGAGCCTCTGGGGCCAACGTCCTGACTTTC. It yields the protein CASSMGASGANVLTF.

The genes are TRBV4-2 and TRBJ2-7, with 7 bases aligning to TRBD1. The CDR3 has 13 amino acids. Germline CDR1 and CDR2: LGHNA and YNFKEQ. Trimming at V came to 3 bases and at J to 6 bases, leaving 5 bases not matched to a gene. The CDR3 nucleotides are TGTGCCAGCAGCCAGGGACAGTGGGGCGAGCAGTACTTC. Translation: CASSQGQWGEQYF.

This clone was recorded once. This rearrangement joins TRBV19 to TRBJ2-5; the match to TRBD2 covers 12 bases. The CDR3 runs 15 residues. Germline CDR1 and CDR2: LNHDA and SQIVND (reference sequence). Trimming took 5 bases from V and 5 from J; bases not matched to a gene: 6. The CDR3 nucleotides read TGTGCCAGTAGTGCCCCTAGCGGGGGGGTGGAGACCCAGTACTTC. This codes for CASSAPSGGVETQYF.

The rearrangement joins TRBV10-3 to TRBJ1-3; 7 bases are a match to TRBD1. The CDR3 is made up of 16 amino acids. Germline lookup yields CDR1 ENHRY and CDR2 SYGVKD. V dropped 5 bases and J dropped 6; count of bases not matched to a gene: 13. CDR3 sequence: CAISRTPDRNQNTIYF. The DNA for the CDR3 is TGTGCCATCAGTAGGACCCCGGACAGGAACCAAAACACCATATATTTT.

CDR3 sequence reads: CASSHPASYQETQYF. CDR3 DNA: TGCGCCAGCAGCCACCCCGCGTCGTACCAAGAGACCCAGTACTTC. The chain couples TRBV5-1 to TRBJ2-5, with unresolved D. CDR1 is SGHRS and CDR2 is YFSETQ in the germline V gene. This CDR3 spans 15 amino acids. Trimming removed 4 bases from V and 0 bases from J, with 13 bases in between.

The V and J genes are TRBV7-2 and TRBJ1-1, with 10 bases matching TRBD1. This CDR3 is 16 amino acids long. Germline V gene lookup returns CDR1 SGHTA and CDR2 FQGNSA. V dropped 5 bases and J dropped 3; count of bases not matched to a gene: 9. This chain's CDR3 is CASSPLSGTGDTEAFF. CDR3 in DNA: TGTGCCAGCAGCCCATTATCCGGGACAGGGGACACTGAAGCTTTCTTT.

The rearrangement joins TRBV28 to TRBJ1-1; a possible D gene is TRBD1 (5 bases). Germline V gene lookup returns CDR1 MDHEN and CDR2 SYDVKM. V was cut by 8 bases and J by 0 bases, with 19 bases left in between. This CDR3 has 16 residues. CDR3 nucleotides: TGTGCCAGCCGGGGGGGGACGCGGAAAATGAACACTGAAGCTTTCTTT. As protein: CASRGGTRKMNTEAFF.

The V call is TRBV15, the J call TRBJ2-5, with TRBD1 matching over 7 bases. The CDR3 spans 16 residues. Trimming took 4 bases from V and 4 from J; bases not matched to a gene: 12. The germline CDR1 and CDR2 sequences are LNHNV and YYDKDF (reference sequence). CDR3 in DNA: TGTGCCACCAGCATCAGCATAGACAGGGTCCGAGAGACCCAGTACTTC. It yields the protein CATSISIDRVRETQYF.

The V gene is TRBV2, the J gene TRBJ1-3; D unclear. CDR1 SNHLY and CDR2 FYNNEI come from the germline V gene. CDR3 length: 16 residues. V lost 2 bases, J lost 0 bases, and 11 bases lay in between. The CDR3 nucleotides read TGTGCCAGCAGTGAATCCCCCCGGAGCTCTGGAAACACCATATATTTT. Translating gives CASSESPRSSGNTIYF.

CDR3 sequence (DNA): TGTGCCAGCAGCTCGGGACAGACACAACCGAACACTGAAGCTTTCTTT. Amino acid sequence: CASSSGQTQPNTEAFF. The chain employs TRBV7-6 and TRBJ1-1; TRBD1 agrees at 7 bases. The junction had 9 bases not matched to a gene; V was cut back by 4 bases and J by 1 base. This CDR3 contains 16 residues. Per the germline V gene, CDR1 is SGHVS and CDR2 is FNYEAQ.

The count of this clone is one. Written as DNA, the CDR3 is TGCGCCAGCAGCCAAGATTGGCCTAGCGGCGGAATCTCCTACGAGCAGTACTTC. Residues: CASSQDWPSGGISYEQYF. The rearrangement links TRBV4-3 to TRBJ2-7, with 7 bases matching TRBD2. This CDR3 contains 18 residues. With 0 bases clipped from V and 0 bases from J, the junction kept 11 bases outside the gene matches. CDR1 and CDR2 (germline): LGHNA, YSLEER.